Below are 10 T cell receptor beta chains sequenced from a single sample in a study of blood T cell repertoires in COVID-19. Profiled with immunoSEQ multiplex PCR; TCRdb holds only in-frame clones, not every one. The data show 61,000 or so clones, around nine tenths seen once. Sample: peripheral blood. The receptors derive from a woman aged 80 or over with active COVID-19.

The chain employs TRBV6-5 and TRBJ2-2, with 11 bases lining up with TRBD2. The CDR3 runs 14 residues. The germline V gene encodes CDR1 MNHEY and CDR2 SVGAGI. J lost 6 bases, V lost 6 bases, and 3 bases had no gene match. The CDR3 region is CASRQTSGAGELFF. The CDR3 DNA reads TGTGCCAGCAGACAGACTAGCGGGGCCGGGGAGCTGTTTTTT.

The chain has TRBV2 and TRBJ1-1; a possible D gene is TRBD1 (5 bases). This CDR3 contains 13 residues. Trimming removed 7 bases at V and 4 bases at J, with 13 bases between. The V gene's germline CDR1 is SNHLY and CDR2 FYNNEI. The CDR3, as DNA: TGTGCCAGCATTCTCCAGGGTCCCACTGAAGCTTTCTTT. Residues: CASILQGPTEAFF.

To note about this clone: The junction shows a germline mismatch at one end, possibly a read error. The chain employs TRBV28 and TRBJ1-2; D might be TRBD1 (6 bases). The CDR3 has 13 amino acids. CDR1 MDHEN and CDR2 SYDVKM come from the germline V gene. CDR3 in DNA: TGTGCCGGCAGTTTATTGGGGGCCTCTGGCTACACCTTC. This gives the protein CAGSLLGASGYTF.

This chain uses TRBV2 with TRBJ2-5; D gene ambiguous. CDR1 is SNHLY, CDR2 FYNNEI, per germline. Trimming cost V 3 bases and J 1 base, with 12 bases left between them. The CDR3 is made up of 15 amino acids. This CDR3 reads CASSDRSRSQETQYF. DNA for the CDR3: TGTGCCAGCAGTGACCGATCTAGATCCCAAGAGACCCAGTACTTC.

The chain links TRBV25-1 to TRBJ2-3; TRBD2 is a possible D gene (5 bases). The CDR3 has 14 amino acids. Trimming pared 2 bases from V and 5 bases from J, leaving 11 bases between. Germline V CDR1 and CDR2: MGHDK, SYGVNS. The CDR3 DNA reads TGTGCCAGCAGTGAACCCCGAGCGGTAGATACGCAGTATTTT. Translated: CASSEPRAVDTQYF.

This rearrangement joins TRBV6-5 to TRBJ1-1; TRBD1 might be the D (5 bases). The germline CDR1 and CDR2 sequences are MNHEY and SVGAGI. The CDR3 consists of 12 residues. The germline V and J ends were trimmed by 6 bases and 9 bases, with 14 bases remaining between them. The DNA of the CDR3 is TGTGCCAGCAGCCCCCCGCGGGGGAAAGCTTTCTTT. This codes for CASSPPRGKAFF.

The chain uses TRBV4-1 and TRBJ1-6; D possibly corresponds to TRBD1 (5 bases). Trimming pared 0 bases from V and 0 bases from J, leaving 12 bases between. Germline V CDR1 and CDR2: MGHRA, YSYEKL. The CDR3 has 18 amino acids. The CDR3 nucleotides are TGCGCCAGCAGCCAAGATGACAGACCTAGCTCCTATAATTCACCCCTCCACTTT. This gives the protein CASSQDDRPSSYNSPLHF.

This chain links TRBV7-9 with TRBJ2-7; possibly TRBD1 for D (6 bases). Germline CDR1 reads SEHNR; CDR2 reads FQNEAQ (reference sequence). V lost 5 bases to trimming and J lost 4 bases, with 12 bases between them. This CDR3 is 13 amino acids long. The CDR3 sequence: CASSPRTVYEQYF. The CDR3 region has the DNA TGTGCCAGCAGCCCCCGGACAGTATACGAGCAGTACTTC.

The V gene is TRBV18, the J gene TRBJ1-4; maybe TRBD1 (6 bases). In germline, CDR1 is KGHSH, CDR2 LQKENI. This CDR3 spans 14 amino acids. V gave up 6 bases and J gave up 6 bases, with 14 bases separating them. The CDR3 bases are TGTGCCAGCTCTCTCACAGGGAGCGATGAAAAACTGTTTTTT. Translation: CASSLTGSDEKLFF.

This chain connects TRBV10-3 to TRBJ2-5; TRBD1 matches at 10 bases. This CDR3 comprises 14 residues. Germline CDR1 ENHRY, CDR2 SYGVKD. Trimming cost V 6 bases and J 5 bases; bases outside gene matches: 6. The CDR3, as DNA: TGTGCCATCAGGTCCGGGACAGGGGCGGAGACCCAGTACTTC. Translation: CAIRSGTGAETQYF.